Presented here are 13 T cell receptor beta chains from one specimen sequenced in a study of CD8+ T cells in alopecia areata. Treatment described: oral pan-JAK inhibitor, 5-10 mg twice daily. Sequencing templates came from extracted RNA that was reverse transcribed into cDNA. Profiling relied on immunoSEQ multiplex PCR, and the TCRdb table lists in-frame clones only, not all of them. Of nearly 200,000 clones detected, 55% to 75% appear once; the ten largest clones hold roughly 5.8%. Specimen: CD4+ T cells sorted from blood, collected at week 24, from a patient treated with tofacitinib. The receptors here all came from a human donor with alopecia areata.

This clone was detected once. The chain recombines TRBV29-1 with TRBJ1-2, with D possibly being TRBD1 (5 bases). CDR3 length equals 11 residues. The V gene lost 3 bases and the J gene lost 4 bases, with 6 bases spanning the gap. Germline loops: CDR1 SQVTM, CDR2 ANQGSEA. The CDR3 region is CSVEGTYGYTF. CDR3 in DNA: TGCAGCGTTGAGGGGACCTATGGCTACACCTTC.

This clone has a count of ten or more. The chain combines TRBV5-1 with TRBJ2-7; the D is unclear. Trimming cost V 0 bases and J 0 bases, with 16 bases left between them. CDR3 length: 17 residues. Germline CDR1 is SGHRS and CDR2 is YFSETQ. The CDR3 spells CASSLAGGPGISYEQYF. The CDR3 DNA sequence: TGCGCCAGCAGCTTGGCGGGCGGACCTGGGATCTCCTACGAGCAGTACTTC.

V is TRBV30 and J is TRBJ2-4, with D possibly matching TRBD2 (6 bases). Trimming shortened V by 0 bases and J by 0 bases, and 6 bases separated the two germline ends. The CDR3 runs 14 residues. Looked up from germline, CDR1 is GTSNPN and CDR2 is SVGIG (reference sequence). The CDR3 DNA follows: TGTGCCTGGAGTGTAGCGGGAGCCAAAAACATTCAGTACTTC. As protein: CAWSVAGAKNIQYF.

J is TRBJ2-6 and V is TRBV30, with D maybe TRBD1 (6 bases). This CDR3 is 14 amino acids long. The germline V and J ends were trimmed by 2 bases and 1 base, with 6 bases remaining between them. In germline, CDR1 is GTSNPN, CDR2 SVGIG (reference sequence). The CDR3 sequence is CAWSQGSGANVLTF. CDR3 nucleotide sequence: TGTGCCTGGAGTCAGGGGTCTGGGGCCAACGTCCTGACTTTC.

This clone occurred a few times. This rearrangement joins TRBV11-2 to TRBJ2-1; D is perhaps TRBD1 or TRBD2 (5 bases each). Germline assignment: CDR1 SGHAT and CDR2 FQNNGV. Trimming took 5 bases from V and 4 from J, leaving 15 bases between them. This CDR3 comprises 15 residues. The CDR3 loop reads CASSPILGVYNEQFF. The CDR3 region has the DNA TGTGCCAGCAGCCCCATTTTGGGGGTTTACAATGAGCAGTTCTTC.

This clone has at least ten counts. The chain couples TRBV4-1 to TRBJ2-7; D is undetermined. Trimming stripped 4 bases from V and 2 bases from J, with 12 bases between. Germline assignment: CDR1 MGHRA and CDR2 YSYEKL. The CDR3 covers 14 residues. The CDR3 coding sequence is TGCGCCAGCAGCCTGAAGATAGGTGCCTACGAGCAGTACTTC. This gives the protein CASSLKIGAYEQYF.

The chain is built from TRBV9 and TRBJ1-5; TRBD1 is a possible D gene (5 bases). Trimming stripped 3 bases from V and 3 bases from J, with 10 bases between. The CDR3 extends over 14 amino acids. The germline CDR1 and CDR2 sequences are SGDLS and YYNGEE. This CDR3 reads CASSAGAVNQPQHF. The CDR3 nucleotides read TGTGCCAGCAGCGCCGGGGCTGTCAATCAGCCCCAGCATTTT. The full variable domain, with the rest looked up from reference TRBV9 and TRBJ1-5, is DSGVTQTPKHLITATGQRVTLRCSPRSGDLSVYWYQQSLDQGLQFLIQYYNGEERAKGNILERFSAQQFPDLHSELNLSSLELGDSALYFCASSAGAVNQPQHFGDGTRLSIL.

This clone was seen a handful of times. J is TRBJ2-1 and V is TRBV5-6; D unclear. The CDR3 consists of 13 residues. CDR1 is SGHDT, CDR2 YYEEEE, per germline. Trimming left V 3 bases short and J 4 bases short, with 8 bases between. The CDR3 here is CASSWAPYNEQFF. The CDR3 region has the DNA TGTGCCAGCAGCTGGGCACCGTACAATGAGCAGTTCTTC.

The CDR3 DNA reads TGCAGCGTTGCCGGGAGAACCTACAATGAGCAGTTCTTC. This codes for CSVAGRTYNEQFF. The chain employs TRBV29-1 and TRBJ2-1; TRBD2 might be the D (6 bases). This CDR3 has 13 residues. Germline values: CDR1 SQVTM, CDR2 ANQGSEA. V lost 4 bases and J lost 2, with 9 bases in between.

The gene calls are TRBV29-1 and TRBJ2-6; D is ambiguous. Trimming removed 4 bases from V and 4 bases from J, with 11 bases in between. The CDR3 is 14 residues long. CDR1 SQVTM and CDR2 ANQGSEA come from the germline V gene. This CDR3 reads CSVAPITGANVLTF. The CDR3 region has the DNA TGCAGCGTTGCGCCGATTACCGGGGCCAACGTCCTGACTTTC.

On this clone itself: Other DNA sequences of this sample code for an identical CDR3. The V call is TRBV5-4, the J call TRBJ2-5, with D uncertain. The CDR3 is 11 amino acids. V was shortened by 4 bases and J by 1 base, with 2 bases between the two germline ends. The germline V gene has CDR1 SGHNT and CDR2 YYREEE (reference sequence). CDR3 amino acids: CASSLQETQYF. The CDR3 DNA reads TGTGCCAGCAGCCTCCAAGAGACCCAGTACTTC.

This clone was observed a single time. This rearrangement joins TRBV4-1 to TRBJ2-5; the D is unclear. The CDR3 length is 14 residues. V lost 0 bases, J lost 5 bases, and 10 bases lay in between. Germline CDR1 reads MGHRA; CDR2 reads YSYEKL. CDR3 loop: CASSQEPGTETQYF. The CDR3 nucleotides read TGCGCCAGCAGCCAAGAGCCCGGAACGGAGACCCAGTACTTC.

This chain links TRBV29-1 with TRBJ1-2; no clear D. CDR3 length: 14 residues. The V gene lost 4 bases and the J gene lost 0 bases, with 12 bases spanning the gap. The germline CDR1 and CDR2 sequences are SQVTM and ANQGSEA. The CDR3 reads CSVGRLEANYGYTF. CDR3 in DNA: TGCAGCGTTGGTAGGCTGGAAGCTAACTATGGCTACACCTTC.